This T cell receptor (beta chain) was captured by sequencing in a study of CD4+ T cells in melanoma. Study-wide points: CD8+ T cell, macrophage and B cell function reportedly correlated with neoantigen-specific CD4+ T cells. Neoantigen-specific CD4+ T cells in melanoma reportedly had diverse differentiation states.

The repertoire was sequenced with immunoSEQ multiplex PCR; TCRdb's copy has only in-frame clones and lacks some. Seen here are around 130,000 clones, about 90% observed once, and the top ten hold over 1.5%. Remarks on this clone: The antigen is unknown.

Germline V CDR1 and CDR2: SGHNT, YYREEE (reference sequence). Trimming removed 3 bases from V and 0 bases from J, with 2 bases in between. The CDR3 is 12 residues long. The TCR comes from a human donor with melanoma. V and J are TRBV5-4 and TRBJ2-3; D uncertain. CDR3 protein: CASSSSTDTQYF. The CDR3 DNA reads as TGTGCCAGCAGCTCTAGCACAGATACGCAGTATTTT. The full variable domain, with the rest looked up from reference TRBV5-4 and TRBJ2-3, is ETGVTQSPTHLIKTRGQQVTLRCSSQSGHNTVSWYQQALGQGPQFIFQYYREEENGRGNFPPRFSGLQFPNYSSELNVNALELDDSALYLCASSSSTDTQYFGPGTRLTVL.